This T cell receptor beta chain was recorded in a study of shared clonotypes between healthy human individuals (dated by TCRdb to the early 2020s). As for the study more broadly: The cohort comprised a couple of women and a few men aged 18 to 49 years. To estimate repertoire size and how much clonotype sharing occurs between individuals, the study deeply sequenced the blood TCR repertoires of several healthy adults. To increase sequencing depth and limit assay-specific biases, TCR repertoire library preparation and sequencing were carried out by different laboratories using diverse techniques. Per donor, leukapheresis produced somewhere between about 0.94 and 10 billion PBMCs.

The donors were healthy, HIV-negative adults who had no recently reported acute infections or vaccinations. Only Caucasian adults living in Nashville, Tennessee, USA were represented among the donors. For unsorted samples, 85 million to 100 million PBMCs were counted, and genomic DNA was extracted using the QIAamp DNA Blood Mini kit. After blood collection by leukapheresis, PBMCs were isolated using Ficoll-Histopaque density gradient centrifugation and then cryopreserved in the vapor phase of liquid nitrogen. On the study overall, not on this receptor specifically: Sampling was restricted to blood, and TCR repertoires in tissue are likely to differ from TCR repertoires in blood. Because the study included a small number of donors, the genetic and exposure-history diversity represented was limited. Pairwise subsampling led to the expectation that sequencing depth would affect the degree of clonotype sharing among donors.

TCR CDR3 regions were amplified from genomic DNA by multiplex PCR using the deep immunoSEQ assay. Extracted genomic DNA from each cell subset was distributed evenly across all wells of several immunoSEQ 96-well plates, and each plate was treated as a replicate. For unsorted PBMC, each replicate PCR was loaded with roughly 270 ng genomic DNA, equivalent to about 30,000 T cell genomes. Ten immunoSEQ deep assay plates were used to sequence the unsorted PBMC genomic DNA. The purified libraries were quantified using a Qubit 3.0 fluorometer, sized with a Bioanalyzer 2100, and then quantified again using the KAPA Library Quantification kit. Every immunoSEQ 96-well plate was sequenced on a dedicated single-read 150-cycle Illumina NextSeq 550 flow cell. On the authors' methods: The immunoSEQ output contained only junctional sequences without quality scores, so filtering could not match that applied to full-length reads. Sequences were annotated with PyIR, a Python wrapper for IgBLAST v1.9, using IMGT germline references to assign V/J genes and CDR3. Reads with weak V/J assignments (E-value above 1e-6), missing CDR3, stop codons, out-of-frame junctions, or ambiguous translated residues were removed. A V3J clonotype was defined by an identical inferred V gene, J gene, and CDR3 amino acid sequence. Percentage overlap between repertoires was calculated by dividing the number of shared unique clonotypes by the size of the smaller repertoire. Richness of each repertoire was evaluated using RTK rarefaction, the Chao1 estimator, and Recon v2.1 estimates of unobserved clonotypes. The immuneACCESS repertoire file appears here via TCRdb, limited to in-frame rearrangements. These files lack a portion of the clones; in checked studies, under half of the deficit traces to unresolved V genes, and the cause of the others is not known. D and trimming were read from the DNA, whereas the V and J calls and clone size are those reported in that table. This sample has a few hundred thousand clones in its table, and approximately 79% of those were observed once. 9.5% to 15% of the sample goes to the ten largest clones.

The CDR3 covers 15 residues, taking in both the cysteine and the phenylalanine. Of the read, only the CDR3 DNA is kept; its 45 bases are in frame from base 1. The germline V and J ends show losses of 4 bases and 4 bases respectively, and no gene match explains 7 bases of the junction. In the germline V gene (reference sequence), CDR1 corresponds to SGHNT and CDR2 to YYREEE. This clone has more than one count but fewer than ten. It has no known antigen specificity. There are no base qualities to consult, and no much larger clone falls within one base. The sample was PBMCs. Rearrangement joined TRBV5-4 to TRBJ2-3, and 9 junction bases match TRBD1. This TCR was recovered from a woman between 35 and 50 years old in good health. Some clones in this sample may be carry-over from other donors' samples. In nucleotides, the sequence is TGTGCCAGCAGCCCGGGACAGGGTAATCCAGATACGCAGTATTTT. It translates as CASSPGQGNPDTQYF.